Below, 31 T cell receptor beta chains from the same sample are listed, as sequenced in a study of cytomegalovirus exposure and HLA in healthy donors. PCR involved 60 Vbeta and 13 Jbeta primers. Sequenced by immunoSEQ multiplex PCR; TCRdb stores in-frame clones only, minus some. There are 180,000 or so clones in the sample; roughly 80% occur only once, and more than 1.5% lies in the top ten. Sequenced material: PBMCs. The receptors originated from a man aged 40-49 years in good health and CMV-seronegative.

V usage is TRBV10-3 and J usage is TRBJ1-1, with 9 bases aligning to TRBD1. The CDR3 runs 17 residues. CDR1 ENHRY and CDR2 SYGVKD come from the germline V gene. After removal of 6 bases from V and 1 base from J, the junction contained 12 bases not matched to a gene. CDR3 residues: CAISPGQGSPTNTEAFF. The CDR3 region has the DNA TGTGCCATCAGCCCGGGACAGGGTTCCCCTACGAACACTGAAGCTTTCTTT.

This chain's CDR3 is CASSPIHEQYF. CDR3 nucleotide sequence: TGTGCCAGCAGTCCCATCCACGAGCAGTACTTC. The J gene is TRBJ2-5, the V gene TRBV27; D gene ambiguous. The last part of the DNA fits TRBJ2-7 better; the J call may be wrong. This CDR3 comprises 11 residues. CDR1 is MNHEY and CDR2 is SMNVEV in the germline V gene (reference sequence).

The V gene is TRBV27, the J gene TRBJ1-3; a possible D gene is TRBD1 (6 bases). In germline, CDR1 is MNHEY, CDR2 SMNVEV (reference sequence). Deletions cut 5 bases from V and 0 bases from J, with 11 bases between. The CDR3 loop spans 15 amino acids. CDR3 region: CASSLDRSSGNTIYF. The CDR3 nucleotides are TGTGCCAGCAGTCTAGACAGGAGCTCTGGAAACACCATATATTTT.

CDR3 in DNA: TGCGCCAGCAGCTATCATACCACAGGGGGAACGTATCTCGATACGCAGTATTTT. Amino acids: CASSYHTTGGTYLDTQYF. The J gene is TRBJ2-3, the V gene TRBV4-3, with 8 bases lining up with TRBD1. Germline values: CDR1 LGHNA, CDR2 YSLEER. Losses at the gene ends were 5 bases for V and 6 bases for J; bases not matched to a gene: 19. This CDR3 is 18 amino acids long.

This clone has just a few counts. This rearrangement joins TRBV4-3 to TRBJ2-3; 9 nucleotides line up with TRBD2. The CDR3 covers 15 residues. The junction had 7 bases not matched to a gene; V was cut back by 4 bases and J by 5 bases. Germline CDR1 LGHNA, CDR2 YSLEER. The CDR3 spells CASSPYSGGRDTQYF. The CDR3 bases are TGCGCCAGCAGCCCCTATAGCGGGGGACGAGATACGCAGTATTTT.

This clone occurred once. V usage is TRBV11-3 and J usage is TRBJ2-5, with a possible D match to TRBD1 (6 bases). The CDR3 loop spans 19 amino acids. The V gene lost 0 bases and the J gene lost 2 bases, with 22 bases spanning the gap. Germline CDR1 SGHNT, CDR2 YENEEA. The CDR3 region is CASSLDYRELLFRQETQYF. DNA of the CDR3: TGTGCCAGCAGCTTAGATTACAGGGAACTTCTCTTTAGACAAGAGACCCAGTACTTC.

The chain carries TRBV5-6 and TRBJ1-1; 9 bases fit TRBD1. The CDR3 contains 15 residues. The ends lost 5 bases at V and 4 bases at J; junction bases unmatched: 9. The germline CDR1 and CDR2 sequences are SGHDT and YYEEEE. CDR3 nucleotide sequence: TGTGCCAGCAGGAAATACAGGGGGCGCCGCACTGAAGCTTTCTTT. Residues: CASRKYRGRRTEAFF.

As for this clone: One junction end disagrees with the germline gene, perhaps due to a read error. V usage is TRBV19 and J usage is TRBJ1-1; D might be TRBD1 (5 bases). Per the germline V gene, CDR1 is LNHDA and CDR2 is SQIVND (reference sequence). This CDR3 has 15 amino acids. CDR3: CASRIGRGFDTEAFF. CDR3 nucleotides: TGTGCCAGTAGAATAGGTAGGGGATTCGACACTGAAGCTTTCTTT.

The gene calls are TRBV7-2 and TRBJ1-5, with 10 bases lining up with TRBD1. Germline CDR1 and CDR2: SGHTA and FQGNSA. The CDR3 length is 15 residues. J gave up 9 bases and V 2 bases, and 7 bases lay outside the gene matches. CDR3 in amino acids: CASSLNVGQGPPQHF. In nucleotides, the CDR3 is TGTGCCAGCAGCTTAAATGTGGGACAGGGGCCGCCCCAGCATTTT.

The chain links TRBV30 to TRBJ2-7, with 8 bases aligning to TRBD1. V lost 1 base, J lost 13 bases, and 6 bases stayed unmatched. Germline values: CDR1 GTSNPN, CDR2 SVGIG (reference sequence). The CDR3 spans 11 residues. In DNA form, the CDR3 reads TGTGCCTGGAGTGACCCCAGGGGGCTATACTTC. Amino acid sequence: CAWSDPRGLYF.

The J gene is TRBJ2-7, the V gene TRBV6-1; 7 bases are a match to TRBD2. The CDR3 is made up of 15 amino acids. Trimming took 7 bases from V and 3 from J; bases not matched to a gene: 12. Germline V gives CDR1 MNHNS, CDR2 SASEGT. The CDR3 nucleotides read TGTGCCAGCATTCCCTTCGGGGCTAGCGGCTACGAGCAGTACTTC. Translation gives CASIPFGASGYEQYF.

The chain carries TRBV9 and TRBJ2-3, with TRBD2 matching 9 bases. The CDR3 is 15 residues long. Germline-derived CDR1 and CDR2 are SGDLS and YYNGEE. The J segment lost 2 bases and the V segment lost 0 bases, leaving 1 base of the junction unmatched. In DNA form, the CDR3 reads TGTGCCAGCAGCGTAGTAGCGGGAGACACAGATACGCAGTATTTT. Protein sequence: CASSVVAGDTDTQYF.

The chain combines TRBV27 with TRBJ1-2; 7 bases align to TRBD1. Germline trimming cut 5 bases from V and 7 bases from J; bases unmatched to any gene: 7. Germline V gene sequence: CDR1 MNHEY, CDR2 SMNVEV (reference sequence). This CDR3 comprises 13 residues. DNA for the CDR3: TGTGCCAGCAGTATACAGGGGTGGGGTGGCTACACCTTC. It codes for CASSIQGWGGYTF.

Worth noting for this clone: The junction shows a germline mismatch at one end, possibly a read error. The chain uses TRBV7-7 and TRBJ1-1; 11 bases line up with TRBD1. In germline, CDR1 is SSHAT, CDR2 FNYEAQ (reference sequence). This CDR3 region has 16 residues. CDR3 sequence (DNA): TGTGCTAGCAGCGCCTGGACAGGGGGCAGGGACACTGAAGCTTTCTTT. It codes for CASSAWTGGRDTEAFF.

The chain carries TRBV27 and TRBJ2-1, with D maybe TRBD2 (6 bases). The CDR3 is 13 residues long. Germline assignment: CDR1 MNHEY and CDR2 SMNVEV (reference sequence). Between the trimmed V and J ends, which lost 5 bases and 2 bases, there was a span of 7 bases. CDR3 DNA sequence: TGTGCCAGCAGTCTAGCGCCCTACAATGAGCAGTTCTTC. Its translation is CASSLAPYNEQFF.

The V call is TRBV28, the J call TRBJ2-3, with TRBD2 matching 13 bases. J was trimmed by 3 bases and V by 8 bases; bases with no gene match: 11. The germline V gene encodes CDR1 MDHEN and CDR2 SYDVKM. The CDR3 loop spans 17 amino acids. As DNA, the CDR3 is TGTGCCAGCCAAGGGACTAGCGGGAACTTCAGGACAGATACGCAGTATTTT. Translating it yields CASQGTSGNFRTDTQYF.

CDR3 DNA sequence: TGTGCCAGCAGCCCTGAAGCCGGGATAGACTATGGCTACACCTTC. Translated: CASSPEAGIDYGYTF. The V call is TRBV7-2, the J call TRBJ1-2; D ambiguous. The CDR3 totals 15 residues. Trimming shortened V by 5 bases and J by 3 bases, and 16 bases separated the two germline ends. Germline V CDR1 and CDR2: SGHTA, FQGNSA.

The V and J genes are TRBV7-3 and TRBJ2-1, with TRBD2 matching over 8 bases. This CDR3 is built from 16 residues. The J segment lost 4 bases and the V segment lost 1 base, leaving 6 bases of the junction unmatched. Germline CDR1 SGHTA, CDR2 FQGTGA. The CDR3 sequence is CASSLNGGGTYNEQFF. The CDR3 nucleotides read TGTGCCAGCAGCTTAAATGGCGGGGGGACTTACAATGAGCAGTTCTTC.

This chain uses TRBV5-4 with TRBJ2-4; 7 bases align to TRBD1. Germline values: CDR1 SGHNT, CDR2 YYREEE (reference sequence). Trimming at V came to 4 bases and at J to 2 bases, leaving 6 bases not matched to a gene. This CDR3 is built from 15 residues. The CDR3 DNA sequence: TGTGCCAGCAGCCCCAAAGGGGGCTCCAAAAACATTCAGTACTTC. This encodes CASSPKGGSKNIQYF.

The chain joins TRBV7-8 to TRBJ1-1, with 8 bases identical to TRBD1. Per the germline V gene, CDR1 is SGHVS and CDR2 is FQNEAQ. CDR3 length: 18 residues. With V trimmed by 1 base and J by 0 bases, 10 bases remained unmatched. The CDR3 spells CASSLGPLRQGLNTEAFF. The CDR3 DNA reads TGTGCCAGCAGCTTAGGTCCCCTACGACAGGGGCTGAACACTGAAGCTTTCTTT.

The CDR3 is CASSVGGSTDTQYF. The CDR3 bases are TGTGCCAGCAGTGTAGGGGGTAGCACAGATACGCAGTATTTT. The rearrangement joins TRBV28 to TRBJ2-3; D is perhaps TRBD1 (6 bases). Trimming took 5 bases from V and 0 from J, leaving 9 bases between them. The CDR3 runs 14 residues. The germline CDR1 and CDR2 sequences are MDHEN and SYDVKM.

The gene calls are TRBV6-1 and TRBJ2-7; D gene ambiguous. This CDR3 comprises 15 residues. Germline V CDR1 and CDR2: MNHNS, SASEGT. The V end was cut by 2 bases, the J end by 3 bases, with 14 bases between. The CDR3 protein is CASSEWAGWIYEQYF. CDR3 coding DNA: TGTGCCAGCAGTGAATGGGCAGGCTGGATCTACGAGCAGTACTTC.

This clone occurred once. CDR3 DNA sequence: TGTGCCAGCAGCGTAGGCCAGGGGGGAAAAGGAGAAAAACTGTTTTTT. Its translation: CASSVGQGGKGEKLFF. This rearrangement joins TRBV9 to TRBJ1-4; 7 nucleotides agree with TRBD1. The CDR3 is 16 residues long. Germline CDR1 is SGDLS and CDR2 is YYNGEE. V was clipped by 0 bases and J by 8 bases; unmatched bases: 10.

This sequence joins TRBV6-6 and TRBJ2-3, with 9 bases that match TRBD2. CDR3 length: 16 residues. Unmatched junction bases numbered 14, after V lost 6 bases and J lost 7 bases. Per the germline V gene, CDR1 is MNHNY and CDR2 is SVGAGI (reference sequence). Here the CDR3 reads CASSSVSGGSSNTQYF. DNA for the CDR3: TGTGCCAGCAGCTCTGTTAGCGGGGGCTCAAGTAATACGCAGTATTTT.

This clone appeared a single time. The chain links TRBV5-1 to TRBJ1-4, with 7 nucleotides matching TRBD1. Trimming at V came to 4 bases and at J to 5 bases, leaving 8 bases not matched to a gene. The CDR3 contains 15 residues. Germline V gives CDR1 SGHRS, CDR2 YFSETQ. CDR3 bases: TGCGCCAGCAGCCCGGCCGGGACAGACAATGAAAAACTGTTTTTT. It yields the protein CASSPAGTDNEKLFF.

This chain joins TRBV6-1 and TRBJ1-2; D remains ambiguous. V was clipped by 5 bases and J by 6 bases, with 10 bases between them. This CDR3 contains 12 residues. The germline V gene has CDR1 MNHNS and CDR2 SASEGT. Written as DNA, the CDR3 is TGTGCCAGCAGTCCCAGGACTGATGGCTACACCTTC. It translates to CASSPRTDGYTF.

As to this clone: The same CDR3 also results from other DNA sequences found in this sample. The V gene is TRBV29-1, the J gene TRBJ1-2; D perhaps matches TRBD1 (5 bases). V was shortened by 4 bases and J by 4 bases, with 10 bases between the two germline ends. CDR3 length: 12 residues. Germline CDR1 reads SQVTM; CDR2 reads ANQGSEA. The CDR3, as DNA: TGCAGCGTTGGCCGGGGGGGCTATGGCTACACCTTC. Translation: CSVGRGGYGYTF.

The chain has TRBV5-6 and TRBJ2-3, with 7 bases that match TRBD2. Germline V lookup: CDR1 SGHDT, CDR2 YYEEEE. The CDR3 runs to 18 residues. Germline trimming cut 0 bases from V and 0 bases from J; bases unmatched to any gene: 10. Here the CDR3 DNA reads TGTGCCAGCAGCTTGGTTTCAAGCGGGGTCCCCAGCACAGATACGCAGTATTTT. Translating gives CASSLVSSGVPSTDTQYF.

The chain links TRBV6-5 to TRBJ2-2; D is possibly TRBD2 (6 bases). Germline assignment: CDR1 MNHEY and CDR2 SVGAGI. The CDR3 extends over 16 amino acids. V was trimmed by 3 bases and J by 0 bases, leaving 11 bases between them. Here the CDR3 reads CASSYAGQSNTGELFF. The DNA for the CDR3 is TGTGCCAGCAGTTATGCGGGGCAGTCGAACACCGGGGAGCTGTTTTTT.

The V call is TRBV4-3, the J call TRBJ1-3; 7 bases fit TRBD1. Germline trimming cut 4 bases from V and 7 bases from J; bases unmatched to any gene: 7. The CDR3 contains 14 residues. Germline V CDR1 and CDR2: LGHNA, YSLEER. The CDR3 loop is CASSPRTGLNTIYF. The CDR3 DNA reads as TGCGCCAGCAGCCCTCGGACAGGCCTGAACACCATATATTTT.

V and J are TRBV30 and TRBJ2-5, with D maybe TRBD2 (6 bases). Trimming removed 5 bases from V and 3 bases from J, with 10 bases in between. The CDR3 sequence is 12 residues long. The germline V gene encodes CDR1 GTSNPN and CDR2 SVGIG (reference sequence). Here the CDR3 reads CAWCPGEETQYF. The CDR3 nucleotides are TGTGCCTGGTGTCCGGGGGAAGAGACCCAGTACTTC.